Sequencing of this T cell receptor beta chain was carried out in a study of T cell responses to AZD1222 COVID-19 vaccine. Study-wide findings and caveats: Most donors were white British and more were female, and clonal diversity was possibly underestimated. Just a handful of AZD1222 recipients were seropositive at baseline.

The table came from immunoSEQ multiplex PCR; TCRdb's copy has only in-frame clones and leaves some out. Here the sample spans about 260,000 clones, 80% to 95% being singletons. Turning to this clone: Its antigen remains unidentified.

The CDR3 covers 15 residues. The V end lost 3 bases, the J end lost 5 bases, and 14 bases lay between the germline ends. The germline CDR1 and CDR2 sequences are SGHTA and FQGNSA. The receptor was derived from an adult in good health. This chain uses TRBV7-2 with TRBJ1-5; D may be TRBD1 (6 bases). The starting material was peripheral blood, obtained on day 0 of AZD1222 vaccination. Here the CDR3 reads CASSFTSGDYQPQHF. The CDR3 nucleotides read TGTGCCAGCAGCTTCACCTCAGGGGACTATCAGCCCCAGCATTTT.